The 19 T cell receptor beta chains in this list originate from one sample, sequenced in a study of CD8+CD57+ T cells in acquired aplastic anemia. The template used for profiling TCR beta VDJ and CDR3 was genomic DNA. One entry per CDR3 protein results from TCRdb running MiXCR on the reads. The table has 150,000 to 200,000 distinct CDR3 sequences, around 65% seen once. Sequencing used sorted CD4+, CD8+, or CD8+CD57+ T cells (not recorded which) from PBMCs. All receptors come from a human donor with severe aplastic anemia or a healthy control (not recorded which).

This sequence joins TRBV12-3 or TRBV12-4 and TRBJ1-1; 7 bases agree with TRBD1. The CDR3 is made up of 16 amino acids. The V segment lost 3 bases and the J segment 0 bases; nucleotides outside the gene matches: 7. The CDR3 protein is CASSFLGGVVNTEAFF. Here the CDR3 DNA reads TGTGCCAGCAGTTTCTTAGGGGGCGTAGTGAACACTGAAGCTTTCTTT.

The CDR3 DNA reads TGTGCCAGCAGCCAGGAACGGAGAAACAATGAGCAGTTCTTC. Translated, it gives CASSQERRNNEQFF. V and J are TRBV9 and TRBJ2-1; the D is unclear. This CDR3 has 14 amino acids. V was pared by 4 bases and J by 5 bases, with 13 bases between. Germline V CDR1 and CDR2: SGDLS, YYNGEE.

The chain uses TRBV11-2 and TRBJ2-1; a possible D gene is TRBD1 (9 bases). Germline CDR1 and CDR2: SGHAT and FQNNGV. V was shortened by 6 bases and J by 6 bases, with 21 bases between the two germline ends. The CDR3 has 16 amino acids. CDR3 nucleotide sequence: TGTGCCAGCAGAACGGGGGGGACAGGGTTGAGCAATGAGCAGTTCTTC. It is translated as CASRTGGTGLSNEQFF.

This clonotype was observed a few times. The chain employs TRBV7-9 and TRBJ2-7; D gene ambiguous. V lost 7 bases and J lost 4, with 14 bases in between. The germline CDR1 and CDR2 sequences are SEHNR and FQNEAQ (reference sequence). This CDR3 is 13 amino acids long. CDR3 DNA sequence: TGTGCCAGCACTCCGCCGTCGCAATACGAGCAGTACTTC. It yields the protein CASTPPSQYEQYF.

The J gene is TRBJ1-1, the V gene TRBV15; perhaps TRBD1 as D (6 bases). CDR3 length: 15 amino acids. V was trimmed by 5 bases and J by 1 base, leaving 14 bases between them. CDR1 LNHNV and CDR2 YYDKDF come from the germline V gene (reference sequence). CDR3 DNA sequence: TGTGCCACCAGCGACTACCAGGGGCGGAACACTGAAGCTTTCTTT. It specifies CATSDYQGRNTEAFF.

This clonotype was detected only a few times. V usage is TRBV5-1 and J usage is TRBJ2-7, with D unresolved. The CDR3 contains 11 residues. Trimming took 6 bases from V and 3 from J, leaving 7 bases between them. The germline gives CDR1 SGHRS, CDR2 YFSETQ. The CDR3 loop is CASKEYYEQYF. Here the CDR3 DNA reads TGCGCCAGCAAAGAATACTACGAGCAGTACTTC.

The chain joins TRBV20-1 to TRBJ2-1; D is unclear. The CDR3 totals 11 residues. The germline CDR1 and CDR2 sequences are DFQATT and SNEGSKA (reference sequence). Trimming removed 5 bases from V and 8 bases from J, with 10 bases in between. The CDR3 coding sequence is TGCAGTGCTGTCCCGTGGGATGAGCAGTTCTTC. This encodes CSAVPWDEQFF.

DNA of the CDR3: TGCAGTGTCGACGGAAACGGAGACACTGAAGCTTTCTTT. It yields the protein CSVDGNGDTEAFF. This chain connects TRBV20-1 to TRBJ1-1; no definite D call. Germline CDR1 DFQATT, CDR2 SNEGSKA (reference sequence). V was trimmed by 7 bases and J by 3 bases, leaving 15 bases between them. The CDR3 runs 13 residues.

This clonotype was observed a single time. V gene TRBV10-3 combines with J gene TRBJ1-5; 8 bases are shared with TRBD1. Germline lookup yields CDR1 ENHRY and CDR2 SYGVKD. With 8 bases clipped from V and 1 base from J, the junction kept 7 bases outside the gene matches. The CDR3 runs 15 residues. CDR3: CAIHPTGESNQPQHF. DNA of the CDR3: TGTGCCATCCATCCGACAGGGGAAAGCAATCAGCCCCAGCATTTT.

The table lists this clonotype with many counts. The chain employs TRBV3-1 and TRBJ1-2; D unclear. Germline CDR1 is LGHDT and CDR2 is YNNKEL (reference sequence). The V gene lost 0 bases and the J gene lost 5 bases, with 7 bases spanning the gap. The CDR3 is made up of 13 amino acids. The CDR3 DNA is TGTGCCAGCAGCCAAGAGGTAGGATATGGCTACACCTTC. This gives the protein CASSQEVGYGYTF.

In this sample, this clonotype turned up a few times. The chain links TRBV13 to TRBJ1-2; D possibly corresponds to TRBD1 (5 bases). This CDR3 contains 13 residues. CDR1 and CDR2 (germline): PRHDT, FYEKMQ (reference sequence). V was clipped by 3 bases and J by 5 bases, with 10 bases between them. CDR3 residues: CASSLGERYGYTF. For the CDR3, the DNA is TGTGCCAGCAGCTTGGGGGAGAGGTATGGCTACACCTTC. Full variable domain (remainder filled in from reference TRBV13 and TRBJ1-2): AAGVIQSPRHLIKEKRETATLKCYPIPRHDTVYWYQQGPGQDPQFLISFYEKMQSDKGSIPDRFSAQQFSDYHSELNMSSLELGDSALYFCASSLGERYGYTFGSGTRLTVV.

The chain is built from TRBV2 and TRBJ2-3, with 8 bases that match TRBD2. V lost 2 bases and J lost 1; bases outside the gene matches: 5. CDR3 length: 16 amino acids. Looked up from germline, CDR1 is SNHLY and CDR2 is FYNNEI. CDR3 nucleotide sequence: TGTGCCAGCAGTGAAAGTGGCGGGGGGCGCACAGATACGCAGTATTTT. Its protein is CASSESGGGRTDTQYF.

This clonotype showed up just a few times. This sequence joins TRBV24-1 and TRBJ2-1, with D possibly being TRBD1 (6 bases). This CDR3 comprises 14 residues. Trimming stripped 1 base from V and 9 bases from J, with 12 bases between. Germline V CDR1 and CDR2: KGHDR, SFDVKD. CDR3 DNA: TGTGCCACCAGTGATTTCCGCATGGGGGCTGAGCAGTTCTTC. Amino acid sequence: CATSDFRMGAEQFF.

The J gene is TRBJ2-1, the V gene TRBV10-2; 13 nucleotides match TRBD2. Trimming took 6 bases from V and 5 from J; bases not matched to a gene: 13. The germline V gene has CDR1 WSHSY and CDR2 SAAADI. The CDR3 sequence is 18 residues long. As DNA, the CDR3 is TGCGCCAGCAGCTCCACTAGCGGGAGGGCCATTGGGGACAATGAGCAGTTCTTC. Its translation is CASSSTSGRAIGDNEQFF.

The chain links TRBV10-3 to TRBJ2-6, with no clear D. Trimming removed 2 bases at V and 0 bases at J, with 5 bases between. The CDR3 is made up of 15 amino acids. Germline CDR1 ENHRY, CDR2 SYGVKD. CDR3 sequence (DNA): TGTGCCATCAGTGAGACAGACTCTGGGGCCAACGTCCTGACTTTC. Amino acid sequence: CAISETDSGANVLTF.

The V gene is TRBV7-8, the J gene TRBJ2-3; 8 bases are shared with TRBD2. J gave up 9 bases and V 1 base, and 9 bases lay outside the gene matches. The CDR3 runs 15 residues. Germline values: CDR1 SGHVS, CDR2 FQNEAQ. CDR3 sequence: CASSLVAVSGDTQYF. CDR3 sequence (DNA): TGTGCCAGCAGCTTAGTAGCCGTTAGCGGGGACACGCAGTATTTT.

This clonotype turned up a few times. The chain has TRBV7-9 and TRBJ2-2; 11 bases fit TRBD2. The CDR3 has 15 amino acids. CDR1 SEHNR and CDR2 FQNEAQ come from the germline V gene (reference sequence). V lost 1 base, J lost 7 bases, and 2 bases stayed unmatched. CDR3 DNA sequence: TGTGCCAGCAGCTTAGGACTAGCGGGAAGCGGGGAGCTGTTTTTT. Protein sequence: CASSLGLAGSGELFF.

The J gene is TRBJ1-4, the V gene TRBV2; TRBD1 agrees at 8 bases. The CDR3 extends over 14 amino acids. With 3 bases clipped from V and 7 bases from J, the junction kept 4 bases outside the gene matches. Germline V CDR1 and CDR2: SNHLY, FYNNEI. CDR3 bases: TGTGCCAGCAGTGATAACAGGGGGGCTGAAAAACTGTTTTTT. Its protein product is CASSDNRGAEKLFF.

The chain recombines TRBV7-9 with TRBJ2-5; D is possibly TRBD2 (7 bases). Germline V gene lookup returns CDR1 SEHNR and CDR2 FQNEAQ (reference sequence). The length of the CDR3 is 11 residues. V dropped 6 bases and J dropped 13 bases, with 15 bases sitting between them. The CDR3 coding sequence is TGTGCCAGCAGTTCCGGACAGCGGGGGTACTTC. This encodes CASSSGQRGYF.